This T cell receptor beta chain came from a study of vaccination effects on CD4 cells after COVID-19. Whole-study results and caveats: Common cold coronaviruses were cross-recognized by only 1 of 255 vaccine-induced clones in healthy vaccinees.

After expansion with viral peptide pools in the ViraFEST assay, antigen-specific CD4+ T cells were sequenced. Cultured cells yielded isolated CD4+ T cells after 10 days. Prior SARS-CoV-2 infection was absent in the vaccine recipients, as shown by negative nucleocapsid antibodies. Looked up from germline, CDR1 is MDHEN and CDR2 is SYDVKM. The CDR3 covers 14 residues. Trimming took 5 bases from V and 7 from J; bases not matched to a gene: 10. The sample holds a few counts of this clone. Its antigen is unidentified. Sequenced by immunoSEQ multiplex PCR; TCRdb stores in-frame clones only, minus some. Here the sample spans approximately 30,000 clones, 60% to 75% being singletons.

The chain couples TRBV28 to TRBJ1-2; 7 bases fit TRBD1. The sample here was CD4+ T cells from PBMCs cultured with HCoV-OC43 spike peptides, taken before COVID-19 vaccination. As for subset: HCoV-OC43 spike overlapping peptide pool stimulation. The receptor was derived from a human donor who received a COVID-19 vaccine. In DNA, the CDR3 is TGTGCCAGCAGTCCTCAACAGGGGCCCCCTGGCTACACCTTC. It translates to CASSPQQGPPGYTF.